Presented here are 8 T cell receptor beta chains from one specimen sequenced in a study of CD8+CD57+ T cells in acquired aplastic anemia. The patients chosen for sequencing had shown expansion of CD8+CD57+ cells (detected by flow cytometry). Genomic DNA templated the TCR beta VDJ and CDR3 profiling. TCRdb independently ran MiXCR on the reads; one entry per CDR3 protein. The sample records 190,000 or so distinct CDR3 sequences, roughly 50% being singletons. Sequenced input: sorted CD4+, CD8+, or CD8+CD57+ T cells (not recorded which) from PBMCs. The receptor source for this set is a human donor with aplastic anemia.

V is TRBV2 and J is TRBJ2-7; D could derive from TRBD1 or TRBD2 (5 bases each). The CDR3 has 14 residues. V dropped 3 bases and J dropped 1 base, with 10 bases sitting between them. Germline CDR1 is SNHLY and CDR2 is FYNNEI. This CDR3 reads CASSERGRSYEQYF. Written as DNA, the CDR3 is TGTGCCAGCAGTGAGAGGGGACGATCCTACGAGCAGTACTTC. The entire variable domain, with the rest obtained from reference TRBV2 and TRBJ2-7, is as follows: EPEVTQTPSHQVTQMGQEVILRCVPISNHLYFYWYRQILGQKVEFLVSFYNNEISEKSEIFDDQFSVERPDGSNFTLKIRSTKLEDSAMYFCASSERGRSYEQYFGPGTRLTVT.

This clonotype came up many times. The V call is TRBV20-1, the J call TRBJ2-3; 12 positions agree with TRBD2. Trimming cost V 5 bases and J 6 bases; bases outside gene matches: 9. CDR1 is DFQATT and CDR2 is SNEGSKA in the germline V gene (reference sequence). This CDR3 is 15 amino acids long. As DNA, the CDR3 is TGCAGTGCTTCCTTCCTAGCGGGAGGGTGGGATACGCAGTATTTT. It yields the protein CSASFLAGGWDTQYF.

The chain joins TRBV20-1 to TRBJ1-1, with TRBD1 as a possible D gene (5 bases). Between the trimmed V and J ends, which lost 5 bases and 0 bases, there was a span of 10 bases. The CDR3 has 13 residues. Germline V CDR1 and CDR2: DFQATT, SNEGSKA (reference sequence). The CDR3 loop reads CSARQLMNTEAFF. The CDR3 DNA follows: TGCAGTGCTCGACAGCTAATGAACACTGAAGCTTTCTTT.

The table lists this clonotype with many counts. The J gene is TRBJ2-2, the V gene TRBV5-8; no reliable D call. V lost 1 base and J 0 bases, leaving 7 bases between the germline ends. This CDR3 comprises 15 residues. Germline V gives CDR1 SGHTS, CDR2 YDEGEE. CDR3 sequence: CASSLPRPNTGELFF. The CDR3 coding sequence is TGTGCCAGCAGCTTGCCCAGACCGAACACCGGGGAGCTGTTTTTT.

With regard to this clonotype: This clone may be a read error of a much larger clone one base away. No conserved phenylalanine or tryptophan is present at the end of the CDR3, so a read error is the likely explanation. The J gene is TRBJ2-3, the V gene TRBV5-1; TRBD2 matches 12 bases. The V segment lost 7 bases and the J segment 8 bases; nucleotides outside the gene matches: 8. The CDR3 totals 14 residues. CDR1 and CDR2 (germline): SGHRS, YFSETQ. CDR3 nucleotide sequence: TGCGCCAGCTCTCCCACTAGCGGGGGGCTTACGCAGTATCTT. It encodes CASSPTSGGLTQYL.

Many counts were recorded for this clonotype. The J gene is TRBJ2-1, the V gene TRBV2; possibly TRBD2 for D (5 bases). V was shortened by 1 base and J by 8 bases, with 9 bases between the two germline ends. CDR1 SNHLY and CDR2 FYNNEI come from the germline V gene. The CDR3 is made up of 13 amino acids. CDR3 nucleotides: TGTGCCAGCAGTGAAGGGGTGAGGGATGAGCAGTTCTTC. The encoded protein is CASSEGVRDEQFF.

A few counts support this clonotype. This chain uses TRBV7-2 with TRBJ1-3; possibly TRBD1 for D (6 bases). Germline values: CDR1 SGHTA, CDR2 FQGNSA. This CDR3 comprises 15 residues. Trimming removed 5 bases at V and 5 bases at J, with 16 bases between. In nucleotides, the CDR3 is TGTGCCAGCAGCACAAGACAGGCCGGGAGAAACACCATATATTTT. Amino acids: CASSTRQAGRNTIYF.

In its sample, this clonotype was seen many times. The gene calls are TRBV24-1 and TRBJ2-1; weak D call: TRBD1 (5 bases). Germline CDR1 KGHDR, CDR2 SFDVKD. Trimming cost V 8 bases and J 9 bases, with 16 bases left between them. CDR3 length: 13 residues. In nucleotides, the CDR3 is TGTGCCACCAATACCCCGACAGCCCGTGAGCAGTTCTTC. Translating gives CATNTPTAREQFF.